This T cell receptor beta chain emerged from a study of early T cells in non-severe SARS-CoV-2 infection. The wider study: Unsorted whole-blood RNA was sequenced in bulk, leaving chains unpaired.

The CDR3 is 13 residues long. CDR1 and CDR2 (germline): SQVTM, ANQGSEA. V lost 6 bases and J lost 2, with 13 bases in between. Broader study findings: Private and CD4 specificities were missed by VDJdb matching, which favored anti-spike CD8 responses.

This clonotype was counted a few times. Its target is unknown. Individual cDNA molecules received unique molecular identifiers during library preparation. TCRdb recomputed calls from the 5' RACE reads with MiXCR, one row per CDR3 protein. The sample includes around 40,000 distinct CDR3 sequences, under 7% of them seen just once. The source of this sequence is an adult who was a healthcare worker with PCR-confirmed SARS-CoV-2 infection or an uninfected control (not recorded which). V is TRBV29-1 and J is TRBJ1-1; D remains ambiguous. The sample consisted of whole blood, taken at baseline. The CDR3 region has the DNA TGCAGCGTCGCTGACAAACACAACACTGAAGCTTTCTTT. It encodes CSVADKHNTEAFF.